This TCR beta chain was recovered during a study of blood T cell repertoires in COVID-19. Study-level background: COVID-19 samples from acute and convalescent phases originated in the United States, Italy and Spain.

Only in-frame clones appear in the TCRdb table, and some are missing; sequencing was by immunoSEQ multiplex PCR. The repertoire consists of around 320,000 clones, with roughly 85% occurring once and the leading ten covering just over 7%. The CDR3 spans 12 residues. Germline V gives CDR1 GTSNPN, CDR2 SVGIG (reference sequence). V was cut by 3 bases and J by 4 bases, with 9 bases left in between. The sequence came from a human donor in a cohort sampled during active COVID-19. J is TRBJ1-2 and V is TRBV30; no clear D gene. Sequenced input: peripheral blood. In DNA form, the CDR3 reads TGTGCCTGGAGAATGTCTCTCTATGGCTACACCTTC. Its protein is CAWRMSLYGYTF.